This record covers a single T cell receptor (beta chain). What antigen it recognizes has not been identified. Base qualities were left out, and no much larger clone turns up one base away. Amplification of TCR beta CDR3 regions was carried out from RNA transcripts. The TCR CDR3 was subjected to a first round of RT-PCR using the HTBI primer set and the Qiagen OneStep RT-PCR kit. Libraries were constructed in a second round of multiplex PCR, after which size selection and purification were carried out. The libraries were sequenced on an Illumina HiSeq2000 using paired-end 100 bp reads. For the original study's pipeline: SOAPnuke was used to process the raw data, throwing out any read that contained adapters or uncalled bases, had a mean Phred below 15, or lacked an exact constant-primer or identifier match. COPE v1.2.5 was used to merge the high-quality paired reads, and each unique nucleotide sequence was defined as a clonotype. MiTCR v1.1 was used to align the clonotypes against IMGT TRBV, TRBD and TRBJ reference segments. The analysis was restricted to V-J combinations with a frequency above 0.0001, which together covered 99.2% of the repertoires. A TCS score was defined as the ratio of F50 (clonal expansion) to E x V (chaos), with BLOSUM62-based TCRdist applied between CDR3 peptides within each V-J. Welch's t-statistics and random forest reduced 514 V-J features to 13, which were used in a naive Bayes classifier (R e1071). Thyroid-blood repertoire similarity was quantified with the Morisita-Horn index. TCRdb cleaned the public reads at Q25 with fastp, built clones with MiXCR and kept in-frame beta chains. Every entry covers one CDR3 protein and lists the most common genes and DNA from its rows. These V and J calls are TCRdb output, not the study's own analysis. Across this sample there are about 570,000 distinct CDR3 sequences, with roughly 50% seen only once. Roughly 19% of the sample lies in the top ten.

These data originate in a study of T cells in Graves' hyperthyroidism and ophthalmopathy (dated by TCRdb to about 2019). About the investigation overall: TCR V-J signatures able to tell the groups apart were searched for in a discovery cohort of 90 to 100 patients, of whom approximately 40 had Graves' ophthalmopathy and 57 had stable Graves' hyperthyroidism. Prospective prediction of ophthalmopathy was tested in an independent validation cohort of approximately 19 hyperthyroidism patients and some 17 patients who later progressed to ophthalmopathy. The 100 discovery patients were randomly divided into training and test sets at a 7:3 ratio. In addition, the study compared T-cell repertoires in thyroid tissue and in blood from five to seven Graves' hyperthyroidism patients. After blood sampling, hyperthyroidism patients were treated with methimazole at a starting dose of 30 mg daily, and ophthalmopathy patients were treated with high-dose intravenous methylprednisolone. According to the paper, TCR Vbeta CDR3 sequencing was carried out on about 140 peripheral blood samples, which came from approximately 41 ophthalmopathy, approximately 78 hyperthyroidism and approximately 17 progressor patients. Findings and caveats that apply to the study as a whole: Most expanded thyroid clonotypes (frequency above 0.001) were also found in blood, which suggests that blood repertoires may mirror thyroid immune responses. A model built on a 13 V-J signature distinguished ophthalmopathy from stable hyperthyroidism, reaching around 88% sensitivity and about 81% specificity in cross-validation and 80%/75% in testing. No statistical method was used to set the sample size in advance, and investigators knew the group allocation. In validation, the model predicted progression to ophthalmopathy with approximately 70% sensitivity and over 72% specificity, a median of approximately 6.7 months before onset.

Exclusion was applied to patients with uncontrolled infections, other autoimmune diseases, pregnancy or lactation. Diagnoses relied on clinical symptoms, serum thyroxine and TRAb, thyroid ultrasound and orbital computed tomography. Trizol reagent was used to extract total RNA, and RNA quality was then checked on an Agilent 2100 Bioanalyzer. The CDR3 starts with the cysteine, ends with the phenylalanine, and has 14 residues. CDR3 DNA only is kept here, 42 bases in frame from base 1. CDR1 and CDR2 were assigned from the germline V gene as SGHAT and FQNNGV. V is shortened by 6 bases, J by 5 bases, and the region joining them spans 16 bases.

This sequence uses TRBV11-2 and TRBJ2-5; the best D guess is TRBD2, with 5 bases matching. The receptor's source is an adult woman with Graves' disease, either hyperthyroidism or ophthalmopathy (not recorded which). Sequencing was carried out using peripheral blood or thyroid tissue (not recorded which). The DNA is TGTGCCAGCAGTAGGGAGACGAGATTGGAGACCCAGTACTTC. Its coded protein is CASSRETRLETQYF.